This TCR beta chain was profiled in a study of T cell responses to AZD1222 COVID-19 vaccine. The study, taken as a whole, reports: The peak T cell response came first, and repertoires were sampled only after it.

CDR1 SGHRS and CDR2 YFSETQ come from the germline V gene. This CDR3 region has 18 residues. The trim removed 1 base at V and 4 bases at J, leaving 10 bases unmatched. Assay used: immunoSEQ multiplex PCR; TCRdb lists only in-frame clones, some missing. Among around 110,000 clones, more than 80% were seen once, and the ten largest hold 5.5% to 8.5%. In the case of this clone: Its target is unknown.

The sequenced sample was peripheral blood, obtained on day 0 of AZD1222 vaccination. This TCR was sampled from an adult in good health. The chain carries TRBV5-1 and TRBJ2-5, with 13 bases lining up with TRBD2. CDR3 in amino acids: CASSLSPLAGGSGETQYF. The CDR3 DNA reads TGCGCCAGCAGCTTGTCTCCACTAGCGGGAGGGAGCGGAGAGACCCAGTACTTC.